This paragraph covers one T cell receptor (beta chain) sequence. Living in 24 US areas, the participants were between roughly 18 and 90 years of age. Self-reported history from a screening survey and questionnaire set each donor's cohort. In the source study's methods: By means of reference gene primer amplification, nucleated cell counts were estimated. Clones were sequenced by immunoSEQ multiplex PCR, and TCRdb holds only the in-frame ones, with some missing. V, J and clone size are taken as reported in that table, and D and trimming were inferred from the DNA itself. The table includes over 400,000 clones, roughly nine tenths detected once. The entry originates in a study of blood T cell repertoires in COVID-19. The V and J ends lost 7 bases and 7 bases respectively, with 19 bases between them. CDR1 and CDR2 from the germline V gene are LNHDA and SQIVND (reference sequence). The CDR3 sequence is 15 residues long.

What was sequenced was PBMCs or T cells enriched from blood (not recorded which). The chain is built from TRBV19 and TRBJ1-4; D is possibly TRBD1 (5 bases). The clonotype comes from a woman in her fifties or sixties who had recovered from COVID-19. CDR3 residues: CASTSSPKGAEKLFF. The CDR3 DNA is TGTGCCAGTACCTCGTCGCCCAAAGGGGCTGAAAAACTGTTTTTT.